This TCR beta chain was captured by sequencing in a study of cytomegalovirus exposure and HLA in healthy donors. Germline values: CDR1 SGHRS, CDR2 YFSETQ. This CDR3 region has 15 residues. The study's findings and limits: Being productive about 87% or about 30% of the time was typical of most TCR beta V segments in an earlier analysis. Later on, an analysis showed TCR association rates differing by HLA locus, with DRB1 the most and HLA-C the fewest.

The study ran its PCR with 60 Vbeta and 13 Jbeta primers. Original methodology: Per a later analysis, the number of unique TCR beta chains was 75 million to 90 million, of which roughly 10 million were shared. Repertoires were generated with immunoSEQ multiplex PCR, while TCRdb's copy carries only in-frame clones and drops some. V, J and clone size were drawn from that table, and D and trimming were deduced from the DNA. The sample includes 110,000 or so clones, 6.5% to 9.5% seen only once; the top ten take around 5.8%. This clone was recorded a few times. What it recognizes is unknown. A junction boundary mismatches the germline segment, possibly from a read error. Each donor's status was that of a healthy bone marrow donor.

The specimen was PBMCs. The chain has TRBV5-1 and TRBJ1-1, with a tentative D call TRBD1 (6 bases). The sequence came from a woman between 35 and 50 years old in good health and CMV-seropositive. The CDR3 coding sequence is TGCGCCAGCAGCTTGGTAGGCCAGGGGAACGCTGAAGCTTTCTTT. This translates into CASSLVGQGNAEAFF.